These T cell receptor beta chains were read from a single sample in a study of cytomegalovirus exposure and HLA in healthy donors. Profiled with immunoSEQ multiplex PCR; TCRdb holds only in-frame clones, not every one. This repertoire shows over 200,000 clones, more than 70% found once; its top ten account for 1% to 1.5%. The sequenced sample was PBMCs. These receptors were obtained from a human donor in good health. CDR3s include the opening cysteine and the closing phenylalanine or tryptophan. Fields, in order: clone size, CDR3 length, V gene, D gene, J gene, CDR3 DNA, CDR3 protein. A D gene is named only where the DNA matches it firmly. Only some rows state a clone size, as once, few, many or a class for expanded clones.

size: NA; length: 13; V: TRBV5-1; D: NA; J: TRBJ1-1; DNA: TGCGCCAGCAGCTCAGGAGGGGACACTGAAGCTTTCTTT; CDR3: CASSSGGDTEAFF
size: NA; length: 13; V: TRBV7-2; D: TRBD1; J: TRBJ1-2; DNA: TGTGCCAGCAGACACGACAGGGGGGAGTTCTACACCTTC; CDR3: CASRHDRGEFYTF
size: NA; length: 13; V: TRBV13; D: NA; J: TRBJ1-5; DNA: TGTGCCAGCAGCCAGGGTACAGGTCAGCCCCAGCATTTT; CDR3: CASSQGTGQPQHF
size: NA; length: 14; V: TRBV28; D: NA; J: TRBJ1-2; DNA: TGTGCCAGCAGCATTGGGACACCCAACTATGGCTACACCTTC; CDR3: CASSIGTPNYGYTF
size: NA; length: 16; V: TRBV5-1; D: TRBD1; J: TRBJ2-6; DNA: TGCGCCAGCAGCGGATACGACAGGGCCGGGGCCAACGTCCTGACTTTC; CDR3: CASSGYDRAGANVLTF
size: few; length: 13; V: TRBV30; D: TRBD1; J: TRBJ1-1; DNA: TGTGCCTGGAGGATGACAGGGGACACTGAAGCTTTCTTT; CDR3: CAWRMTGDTEAFF
size: NA; length: 14; V: TRBV6-4; D: NA; J: TRBJ1-1; DNA: TGTGCCAGCAGTGACCAGGGGAGGGCCACTGAAGCTTTCTTT; CDR3: CASSDQGRATEAFF
size: NA; length: 17; V: TRBV9; D: TRBD2; J: TRBJ2-3; DNA: TGTGCCAGCAGCGTTGCCTCTAGCGGGAAGGGCACAGATACGCAGTATTTT; CDR3: CASSVASSGKGTDTQYF
size: NA; length: 14; V: TRBV7-9; D: TRBD1; J: TRBJ1-4; DNA: TGTGCCAGCAGCTCGACAGGGGGAGACGAAAAACTGTTTTTT; CDR3: CASSSTGGDEKLFF
size: NA; length: 13; V: TRBV9; D: TRBD1; J: TRBJ2-5; DNA: TGTGCCAGCAGCGTACAGGGGGCAGAGACCCAGTACTTC; CDR3: CASSVQGAETQYF
size: few; length: 16; V: TRBV9; D: NA; J: TRBJ1-4; DNA: TGTGCCAGCAGCGTAGGGGGGGGGCCGACTAATGAAAAACTGTTTTTT; CDR3: CASSVGGGPTNEKLFF
size: NA; length: 16; V: TRBV7-9; D: TRBD2; J: TRBJ2-1; DNA: TGTGCCAGCAGCGCCGGGACTAGCGGGAGGGCCACTGAGCAGTTCTTC; CDR3: CASSAGTSGRATEQFF
size: NA; length: 13; V: TRBV6-1; D: NA; J: TRBJ2-7; DNA: TGTGCCAGCAGTGAAAGAGGGTACTACGAGCAGTACTTC; CDR3: CASSERGYYEQYF